This T cell receptor (beta chain) is drawn from a study of tumor-infiltrating lymphocytes in primary liver carcinoma. The source of the blood RNA was unsorted whole blood, and germline DNA was extracted as well. Patients were chronically HBV-infected and treatment-naive. CDR1 is MNHEY and CDR2 is SVGEGT in the germline V gene. This CDR3 comprises 13 residues. Trimming removed 6 bases at V and 2 bases at J, with 7 bases between. From 500 ng of total RNA, TCR beta-specific cDNA was reverse-transcribed using a constant-region primer. Nested multiplex PCR, run for three rounds with slightly modified ARM-PCR, yielded TCR beta libraries. TRBV1-TRBV30 forward and Cbeta reverse primers drove the first two approximately 10-cycle rounds. TCRdb used MiXCR to reprocess the multiplex PCR reads, holding one entry per CDR3 protein. The table records approximately 300,000 distinct CDR3 sequences, 65% of them present only once.

This clonotype has ten or more counts. The TCR originated in a middle-aged man with primary liver carcinoma and hepatitis B virus infection. Sequencing was carried out using peripheral blood. The chain carries TRBV6-2 or TRBV6-3 and TRBJ1-4; D is unresolved. The CDR3 DNA is TGTGCCAGCAGAGTCACGACTAATGAAAAACTGTTTTTT. Protein product: CASRVTTNEKLFF.